This T cell receptor beta chain was observed in a study of spatial heterogeneity in lung cancer. As to time point: sample taken at primary tumor resection. Researchers sequenced whole RNA taken from tumor, nontumor lung or frozen PBMC without sorting. TCRdb re-called the 5' RACE reads through MiXCR, storing one row per CDR3 protein. The table lists thousands of distinct CDR3 sequences, around 3.5% of them singletons. The V end was cut by 5 bases, the J end by 5 bases, with 18 bases between. The CDR3 is 15 residues long. Looked up from germline, CDR1 is MDHEN and CDR2 is SYDVKM. This clonotype counts as medium-sized. In a library made to pick up alpha chains, this beta chain is a stray read with a size that means little.

The rearrangement links TRBV28 to TRBJ1-1; possible D gene TRBD1, 6 bases. The sequencing here drew on lung tissue, taken at surgery. The TCR comes from a human donor with early-stage non-small cell lung cancer. In DNA, the CDR3 is TGTGCCAGCAGTACCTATCGGGGGGGCCGTACTGAAGCTTTCTTT. This translates into CASSTYRGGRTEAFF.